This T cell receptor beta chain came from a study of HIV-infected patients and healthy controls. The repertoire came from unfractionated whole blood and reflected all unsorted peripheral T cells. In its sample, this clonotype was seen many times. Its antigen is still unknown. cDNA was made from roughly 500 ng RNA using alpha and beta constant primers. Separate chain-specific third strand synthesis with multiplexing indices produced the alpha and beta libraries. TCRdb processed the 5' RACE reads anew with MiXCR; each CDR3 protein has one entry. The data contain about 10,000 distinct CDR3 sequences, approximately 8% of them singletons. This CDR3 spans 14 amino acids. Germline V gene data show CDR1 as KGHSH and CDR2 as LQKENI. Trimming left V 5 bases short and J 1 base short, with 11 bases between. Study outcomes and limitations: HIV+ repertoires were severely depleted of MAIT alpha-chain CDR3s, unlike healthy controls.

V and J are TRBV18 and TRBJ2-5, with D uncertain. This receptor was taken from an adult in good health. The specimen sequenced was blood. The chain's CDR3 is CASSASASQETQYF. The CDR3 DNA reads TGTGCCAGCTCAGCAAGTGCGTCCCAAGAGACCCAGTACTTC.